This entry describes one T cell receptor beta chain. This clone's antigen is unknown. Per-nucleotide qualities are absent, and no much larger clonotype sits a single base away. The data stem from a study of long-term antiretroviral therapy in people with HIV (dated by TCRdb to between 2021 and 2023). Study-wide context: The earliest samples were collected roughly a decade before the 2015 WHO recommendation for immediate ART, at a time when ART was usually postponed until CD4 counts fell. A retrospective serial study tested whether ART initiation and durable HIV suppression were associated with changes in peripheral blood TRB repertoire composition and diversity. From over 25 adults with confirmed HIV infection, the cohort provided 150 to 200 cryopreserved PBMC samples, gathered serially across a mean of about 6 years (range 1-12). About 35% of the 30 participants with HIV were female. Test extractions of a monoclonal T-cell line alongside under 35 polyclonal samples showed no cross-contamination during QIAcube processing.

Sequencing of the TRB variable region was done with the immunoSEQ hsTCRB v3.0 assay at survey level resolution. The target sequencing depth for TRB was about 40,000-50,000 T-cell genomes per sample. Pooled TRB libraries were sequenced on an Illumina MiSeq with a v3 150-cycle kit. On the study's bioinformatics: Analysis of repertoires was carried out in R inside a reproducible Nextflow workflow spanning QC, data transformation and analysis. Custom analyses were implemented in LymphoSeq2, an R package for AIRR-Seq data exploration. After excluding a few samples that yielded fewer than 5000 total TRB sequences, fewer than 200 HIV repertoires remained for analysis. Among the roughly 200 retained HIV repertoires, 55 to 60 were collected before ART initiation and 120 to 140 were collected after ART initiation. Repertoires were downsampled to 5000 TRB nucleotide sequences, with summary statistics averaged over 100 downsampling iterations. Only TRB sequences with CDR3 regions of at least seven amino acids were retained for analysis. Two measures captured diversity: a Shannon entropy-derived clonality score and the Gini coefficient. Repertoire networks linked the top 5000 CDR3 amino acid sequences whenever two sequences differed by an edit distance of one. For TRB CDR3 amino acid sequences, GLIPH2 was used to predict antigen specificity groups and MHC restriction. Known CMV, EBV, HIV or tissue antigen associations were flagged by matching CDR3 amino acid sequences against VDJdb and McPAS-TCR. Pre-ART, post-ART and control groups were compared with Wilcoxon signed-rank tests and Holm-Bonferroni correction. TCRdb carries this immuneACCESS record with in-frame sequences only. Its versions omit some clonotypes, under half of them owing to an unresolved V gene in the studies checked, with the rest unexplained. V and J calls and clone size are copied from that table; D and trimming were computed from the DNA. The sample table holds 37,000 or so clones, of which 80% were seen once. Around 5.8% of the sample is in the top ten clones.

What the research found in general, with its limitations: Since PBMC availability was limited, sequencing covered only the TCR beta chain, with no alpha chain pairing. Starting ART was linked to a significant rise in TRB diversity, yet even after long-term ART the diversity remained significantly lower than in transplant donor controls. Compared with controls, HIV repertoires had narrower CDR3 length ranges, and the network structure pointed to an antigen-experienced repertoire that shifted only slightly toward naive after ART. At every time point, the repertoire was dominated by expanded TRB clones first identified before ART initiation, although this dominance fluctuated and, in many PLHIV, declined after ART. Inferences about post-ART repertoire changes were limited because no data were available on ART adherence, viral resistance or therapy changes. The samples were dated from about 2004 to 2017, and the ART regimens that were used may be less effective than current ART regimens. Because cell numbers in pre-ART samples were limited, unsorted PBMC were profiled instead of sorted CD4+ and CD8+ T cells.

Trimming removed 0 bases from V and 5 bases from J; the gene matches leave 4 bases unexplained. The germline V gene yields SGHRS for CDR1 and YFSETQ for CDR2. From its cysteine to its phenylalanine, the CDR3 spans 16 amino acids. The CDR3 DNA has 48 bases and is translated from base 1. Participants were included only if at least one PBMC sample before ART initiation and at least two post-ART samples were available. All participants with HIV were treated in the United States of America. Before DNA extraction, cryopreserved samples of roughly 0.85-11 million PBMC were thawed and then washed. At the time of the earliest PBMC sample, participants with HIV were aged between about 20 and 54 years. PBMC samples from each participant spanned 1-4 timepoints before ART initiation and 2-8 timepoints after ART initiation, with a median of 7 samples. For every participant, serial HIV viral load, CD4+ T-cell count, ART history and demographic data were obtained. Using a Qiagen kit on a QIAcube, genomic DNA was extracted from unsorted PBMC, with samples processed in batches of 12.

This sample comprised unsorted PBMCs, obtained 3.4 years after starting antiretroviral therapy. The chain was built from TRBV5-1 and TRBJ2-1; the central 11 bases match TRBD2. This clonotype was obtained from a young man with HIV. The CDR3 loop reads CASSLELAGENNEQFF. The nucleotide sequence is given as TGCGCCAGCAGCTTGGAACTAGCGGGAGAAAACAATGAGCAGTTCTTC. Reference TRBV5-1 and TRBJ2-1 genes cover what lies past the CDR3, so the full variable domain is KAGVTQTPRYLIKTRGQQVTLSCSPISGHRSVSWYQQTPGQGLQFLFEYFSETQRNKGNFPGRFSGRQFSNSRSEMNVSTLELGDSALYLCASSLELAGENNEQFFGPGTRLTVL.